This passage covers 17 T cell receptor beta chains from one sample sequenced in a study of CD8+CD57+ T cells in acquired aplastic anemia. Genomic DNA was employed as the template in profiling TCR beta VDJ and CDR3. A single record per CDR3 protein comes from TCRdb applying MiXCR to the reads. The top ten hold 2.5% to 4% of the sample, which has approximately 150,000 distinct CDR3 sequences, approximately 44% seen once. Before being chosen for sequencing, patients had shown CD8+CD57+ cell expansion by flow cytometry. The sequencing sample was made of sorted CD4+, CD8+, or CD8+CD57+ T cells (not recorded which) from PBMCs. The receptors derive from a human donor with aplastic anemia.

V usage is TRBV2 and J usage is TRBJ1-2; D is perhaps TRBD1 (6 bases). Trimming took off 7 bases at V and 3 bases at J, with 9 bases between the two ends. The CDR3 spans 12 residues. The germline V gene encodes CDR1 SNHLY and CDR2 FYNNEI. Here the CDR3 reads CASNNRDYGYTF. The DNA for the CDR3 is TGTGCCAGCAATAACAGGGACTATGGCTACACCTTC.

This clonotype was picked up one time. A much larger clone is a single base away; this may be a read error. The chain couples TRBV13 to TRBJ2-1; 10 nucleotides agree with TRBD2. Germline-derived CDR1 and CDR2 are PRHDT and FYEKMQ (reference sequence). CDR3 size: 15 residues. The CDR3 DNA sequence: TGTGCCAGCAGCCGTACTACTAGCGGGGTCAATGAGCAGCTCTTC. Its protein is CASSRTTSGVNEQLF.

This clonotype was seen ten or more times. The chain joins TRBV10-3 to TRBJ2-1; TRBD2 agrees at 8 bases. After removal of 10 bases from V and 10 bases from J, the junction contained 15 bases not matched to a gene. The germline gives CDR1 ENHRY, CDR2 SYGVKD. This CDR3 spans 14 amino acids. CDR3 bases: TGTGCCACCAGGGGTACGGGGGGGCTTGGGGAGCAGTTCTTC. Its protein product is CATRGTGGLGEQFF.

This CDR3 is CASSIPPRLGDTIYF. The CDR3 nucleotides read TGTGCCAGTAGTATCCCCCCTAGACTTGGGGACACCATATATTTT. The chain joins TRBV19 to TRBJ1-3; D unresolved. V lost 3 bases and J lost 8, with 17 bases in between. The CDR3 extends over 15 amino acids. Germline loops: CDR1 LNHDA, CDR2 SQIVND (reference sequence).

This clonotype appeared many times. J is TRBJ2-5 and V is TRBV6-5, with 10 bases matching TRBD2. This CDR3 is built from 15 residues. Trimming at V came to 2 bases and at J to 7 bases, leaving 7 bases not matched to a gene. CDR1 and CDR2 from the germline V gene are MNHEY and SVGAGI. CDR3 protein: CASSYATSGPRTQYF. The DNA of the CDR3 is TGTGCCAGCAGTTACGCGACTAGCGGGCCCCGGACCCAGTACTTC.

The V gene is TRBV10-3, the J gene TRBJ1-1, with a possible D match to TRBD1 (6 bases). The length of the CDR3 is 14 residues. Germline lookup yields CDR1 ENHRY and CDR2 SYGVKD. Trimming took 10 bases from V and 4 from J, leaving 19 bases between them. CDR3 DNA sequence: TGTGCCAGCAGCCAACAGGGAGGGACCACTGAAGCTTTCTTT. This encodes CASSQQGGTTEAFF.

A few counts support this clonotype. One base away lies a much larger clone, so this may be a sequencing read error. This rearrangement joins TRBV25-1 to TRBJ2-5; no clear D. V lost 5 bases, J lost 5 bases, and 3 bases lay in between. This CDR3 region has 10 residues. Germline CDR1 is MGHDK and CDR2 is SYGVNS. The CDR3 region has the DNA TGTGCCAGCAGTTGGGAGACCCAGTACTTC. It translates to CASSWETQYF.

This clonotype was seen once. A read error is possible here, since a much larger clone lies one base away. The CDR3 does not end in the conserved phenylalanine or tryptophan, so this is likely a read error. The chain links TRBV5-1 to TRBJ2-5; 8 positions match TRBD1. V was clipped by 0 bases and J by 9 bases; unmatched bases: 13. From germline, CDR1 is SGHRS and CDR2 YFSETQ. The CDR3 is made up of 16 amino acids. The CDR3 is CASSLAALGQEGPQYS. Written as DNA, the CDR3 is TGCGCCAGCAGCTTGGCGGCCCTGGGACAGGAGGGCCCCCAGTACTCC.

On this clonotype itself: This may be a read error, as it is one base from a much larger clone. The V gene is TRBV7-2, the J gene TRBJ2-1; 10 nucleotides line up with TRBD2. Germline CDR1 is SGHTA and CDR2 is FQGNSA. The CDR3 has 14 residues. DNA for the CDR3: TGTGTCAGCAGTCTAGCGGGAGTGAGCAATGAGCAGTTCTTC. This translates into CVSSLAGVSNEQFF.

The DNA of the CDR3 is TGCAGTGCTGCCCGACAGAGACGTAATTCACCCCTCCACTTT. This sequence encodes CSAARQRRNSPLHF. This sequence joins TRBV20-1 and TRBJ1-6; D possibly corresponds to TRBD1 (5 bases). The CDR3 has 14 amino acids. V was shortened by 5 bases and J by 6 bases, with 14 bases between the two germline ends. Germline V CDR1 and CDR2: DFQATT, SNEGSKA (reference sequence).

The chain combines TRBV6-1 with TRBJ2-7; 9 bases line up with TRBD1. This CDR3 has 18 residues. Germline values: CDR1 MNHNS, CDR2 SASEGT. With 7 bases clipped from V and 0 bases from J, the junction kept 16 bases outside the gene matches. The CDR3 spells CASTPIPGQGQSSYEQYV. DNA of the CDR3: TGTGCCAGCACCCCGATTCCGGGACAGGGTCAGAGCTCCTACGAGCAGTACGTC.

The chain links TRBV7-9 to TRBJ2-2; D remains ambiguous. CDR1 SEHNR and CDR2 FQNEAQ come from the germline V gene (reference sequence). The V gene lost 7 bases and the J gene lost 8 bases, with 5 bases spanning the gap. CDR3 length: 10 amino acids. This CDR3 reads CASIKGELFF. The CDR3 DNA sequence: TGTGCCAGCATTAAGGGGGAGCTGTTTTTT.

This clonotype was counted ten times or more. V usage is TRBV12-3 or TRBV12-4 and J usage is TRBJ1-6, with TRBD1 as a possible D gene (6 bases). This CDR3 contains 14 residues. Trimming pared 4 bases from V and 10 bases from J, leaving 14 bases between. CDR3 coding DNA: TGTGCCAGCAGTTGGACAGCCCAGGGGTCACCCCTCCACTTT. Translation gives CASSWTAQGSPLHF.

Notes on this clonotype: Mismatch with germline at one junction end may stem from a read error. The chain uses TRBV10-3 and TRBJ1-6; D gene ambiguous. CDR1 ENHRY and CDR2 SYGVKD come from the germline V gene. The CDR3 loop spans 13 amino acids. The CDR3 DNA is TGTGCCACCAGTGAAGGGCCTCGGGCACCCCTCCACTTT. It codes for CATSEGPRAPLHF.

The chain is built from TRBV29-1 and TRBJ2-1, with TRBD1 matching over 9 bases. The CDR3 covers 17 residues. The junction had 7 bases not matched to a gene; V was cut back by 1 base and J by 0 bases. Germline CDR1 reads SQVTM; CDR2 reads ANQGSEA. This CDR3 reads CSVEGTGGYPSYNEQFF. The CDR3 nucleotides are TGCAGCGTTGAAGGAACAGGGGGCTACCCCTCCTACAATGAGCAGTTCTTC.

This clonotype was counted many times. V is TRBV9 and J is TRBJ2-1; either TRBD1 or TRBD2 may supply D (6 bases each). Germline lookup yields CDR1 SGDLS and CDR2 YYNGEE. CDR3 size: 16 residues. Trimming cost V 0 bases and J 8 bases, with 18 bases left between them. CDR3 bases: TGTGCCAGCAGCGTAGGTTGGGGGGCGGGCCCCGATGAGCAGTTCTTC. It specifies CASSVGWGAGPDEQFF.

This clonotype was counted ten times or more. This chain connects TRBV10-3 to TRBJ1-1; D gene ambiguous. The CDR3 is made up of 13 amino acids. Germline V gene sequence: CDR1 ENHRY, CDR2 SYGVKD. V was cut by 3 bases and J by 4 bases, with 9 bases left in between. Here the CDR3 reads CAISDRSGTEAFF. The CDR3 nucleotides read TGTGCCATCAGTGACAGGAGTGGCACTGAAGCTTTCTTT.